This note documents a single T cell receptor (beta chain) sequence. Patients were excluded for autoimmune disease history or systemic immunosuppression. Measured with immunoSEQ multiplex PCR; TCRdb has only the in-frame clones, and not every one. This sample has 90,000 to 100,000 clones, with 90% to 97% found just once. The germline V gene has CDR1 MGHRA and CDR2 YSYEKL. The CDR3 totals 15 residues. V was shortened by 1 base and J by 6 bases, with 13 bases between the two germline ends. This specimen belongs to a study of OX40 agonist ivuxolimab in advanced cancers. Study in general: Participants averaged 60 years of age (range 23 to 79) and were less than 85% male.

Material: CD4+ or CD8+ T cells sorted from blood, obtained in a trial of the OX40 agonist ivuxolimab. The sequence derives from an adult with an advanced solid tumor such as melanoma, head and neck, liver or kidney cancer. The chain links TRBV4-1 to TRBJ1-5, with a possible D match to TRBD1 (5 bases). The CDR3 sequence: CASSQVAGSGQPQHF. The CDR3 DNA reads TGCGCCAGCAGCCAAGTCGCAGGGAGCGGTCAGCCCCAGCATTTT.